This record concerns one TCR beta chain sequence. One end of the junction fails to match germline, which may point to a read error. Preparation of the TCRbeta library involved a method that used unique molecular identifiers. Via MiXCR, TCRdb re-called the PCR reads, giving one row per CDR3 protein. This sample carries about 340,000 distinct CDR3 sequences, 15% to 20% of them seen once, and the ten largest clones take roughly two fifths. The data were taken from a study of T-cell reconstitution after alpha-beta-depleted transplantation in children. Germline-derived CDR1 and CDR2 are LGHDT and YNNKEL (reference sequence). The CDR3 spans 20 residues.

The TCR was taken from a male patient aged 2-10 years who had a stem cell transplant for acute lymphoblastic leukemia, so the T cells may come from the graft donor. The material sequenced was PBMCs, mostly from graft donor cells, taken 360 days after TCRalphabeta/CD19-depleted stem cell transplant. The chain links TRBV3-1 to TRBJ2-1, with 10 bases lining up with TRBD2. The CDR3 DNA reads TGTGCCAGCAGCCAAGTCGGATCTAGCGGGAGATGGGGTCTATACAATGTGCAGTTCTTC. Amino acids: CASSQVGSSGRWGLYNVQFF.